The table lists the clone carrying this T cell receptor beta chain with many counts. Its antigen remains unknown. This specimen belongs to a study of early T cells in non-severe SARS-CoV-2 infection. V was shortened by 3 bases and J by 0 bases, with 9 bases between the two germline ends. The CDR3 has 14 residues. Germline CDR1 is SGHAT and CDR2 is FQNNGV. Overall study findings and caveats: VDJdb-based matching was biased toward anti-spike CD8 responses and missed private and CD4 specificities.

TCRdb called the 5' RACE reads again in MiXCR, with one record for every CDR3 protein. The table includes about 77,000 distinct CDR3 sequences, roughly 9.6% detected once. Sequenced sample: whole blood. The TCR comes from an adult who was a healthcare worker with PCR-confirmed SARS-CoV-2 infection or an uninfected control (not recorded which). This rearrangement joins TRBV11-2 to TRBJ2-7, with D possibly TRBD1 on 5 matching bases. The CDR3 nucleotides read TGTGCCAGCAGCTTTGGTACAGGCTCCTACGAGCAGTACTTC. It encodes CASSFGTGSYEQYF.